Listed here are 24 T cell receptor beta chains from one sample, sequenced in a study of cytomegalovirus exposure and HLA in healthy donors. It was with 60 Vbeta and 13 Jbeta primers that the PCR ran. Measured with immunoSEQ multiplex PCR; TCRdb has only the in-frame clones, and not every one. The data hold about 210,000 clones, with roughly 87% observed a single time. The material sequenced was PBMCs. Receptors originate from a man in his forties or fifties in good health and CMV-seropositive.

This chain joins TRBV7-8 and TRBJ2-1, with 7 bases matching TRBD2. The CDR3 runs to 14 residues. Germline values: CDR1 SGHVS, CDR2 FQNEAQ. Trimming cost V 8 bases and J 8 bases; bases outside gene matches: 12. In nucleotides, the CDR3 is TGTGCCAGCGGCAGGACGGAGGGGAGGGATGAGCAGTTCTTC. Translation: CASGRTEGRDEQFF.

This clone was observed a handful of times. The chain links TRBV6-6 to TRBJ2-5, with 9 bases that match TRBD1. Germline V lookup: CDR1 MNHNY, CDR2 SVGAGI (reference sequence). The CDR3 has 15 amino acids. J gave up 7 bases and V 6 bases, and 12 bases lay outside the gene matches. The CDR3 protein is CASSTPDRGGVTQYF. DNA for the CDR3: TGTGCCAGCAGCACCCCCGACAGGGGGGGTGTGACCCAGTACTTC.

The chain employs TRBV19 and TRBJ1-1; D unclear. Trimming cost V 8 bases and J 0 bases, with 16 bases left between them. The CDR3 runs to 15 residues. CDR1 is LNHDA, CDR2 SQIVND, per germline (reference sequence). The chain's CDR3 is CASQGGVLMNTEAFF. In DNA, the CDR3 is TGTGCCAGTCAAGGAGGAGTGCTTATGAACACTGAAGCTTTCTTT.

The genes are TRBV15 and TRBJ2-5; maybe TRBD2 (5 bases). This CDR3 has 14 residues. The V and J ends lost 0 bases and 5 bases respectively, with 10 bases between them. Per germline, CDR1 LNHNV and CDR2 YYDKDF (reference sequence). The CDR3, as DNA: TGTGCCACCAGCAGAGATCTTCTAGCCGAGACCCAGTACTTC. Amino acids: CATSRDLLAETQYF.

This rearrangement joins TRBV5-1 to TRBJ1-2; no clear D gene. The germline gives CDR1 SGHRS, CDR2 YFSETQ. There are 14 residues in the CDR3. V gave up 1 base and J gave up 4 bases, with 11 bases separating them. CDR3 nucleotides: TGCGCCAGCAGCTTGACAGATGGGCTCTATGGCTACACCTTC. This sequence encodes CASSLTDGLYGYTF.

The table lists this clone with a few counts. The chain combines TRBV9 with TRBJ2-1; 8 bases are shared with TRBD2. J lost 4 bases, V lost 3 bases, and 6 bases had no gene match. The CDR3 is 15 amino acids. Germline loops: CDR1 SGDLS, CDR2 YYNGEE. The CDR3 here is CASSAGLANYNEQFF. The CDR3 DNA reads TGTGCCAGCAGCGCCGGACTAGCCAATTACAATGAGCAGTTCTTC.

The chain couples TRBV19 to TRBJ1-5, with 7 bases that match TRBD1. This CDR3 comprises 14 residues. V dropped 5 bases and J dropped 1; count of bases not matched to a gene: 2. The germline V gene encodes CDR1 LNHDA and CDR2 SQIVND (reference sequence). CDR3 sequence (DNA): TGTGCCAGTAGTGAGGACAGGAGCAATCAGCCCCAGCATTTT. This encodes CASSEDRSNQPQHF.

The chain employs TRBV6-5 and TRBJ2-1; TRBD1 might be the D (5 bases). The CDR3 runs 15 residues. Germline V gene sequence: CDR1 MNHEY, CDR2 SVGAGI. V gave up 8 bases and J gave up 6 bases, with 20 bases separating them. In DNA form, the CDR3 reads TGTGCCAGCGGACGACAGCCATCTTTAGGCAATGAGCAGTTCTTC. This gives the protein CASGRQPSLGNEQFF.

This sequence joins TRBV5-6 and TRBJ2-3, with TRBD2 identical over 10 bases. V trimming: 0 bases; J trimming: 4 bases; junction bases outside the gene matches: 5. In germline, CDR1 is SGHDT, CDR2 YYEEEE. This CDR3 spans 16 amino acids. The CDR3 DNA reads TGTGCCAGCAGCTTGGGAGCGGGAGGGCTCCCAGATACGCAGTATTTT. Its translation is CASSLGAGGLPDTQYF.

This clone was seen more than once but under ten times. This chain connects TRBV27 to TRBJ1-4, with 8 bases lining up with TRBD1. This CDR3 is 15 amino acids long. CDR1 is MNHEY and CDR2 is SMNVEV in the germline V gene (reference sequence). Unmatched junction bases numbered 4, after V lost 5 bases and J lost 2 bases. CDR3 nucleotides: TGTGCCAGCAGTAGGGGACAGGTGACTAATGAAAAACTGTTTTTT. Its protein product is CASSRGQVTNEKLFF.

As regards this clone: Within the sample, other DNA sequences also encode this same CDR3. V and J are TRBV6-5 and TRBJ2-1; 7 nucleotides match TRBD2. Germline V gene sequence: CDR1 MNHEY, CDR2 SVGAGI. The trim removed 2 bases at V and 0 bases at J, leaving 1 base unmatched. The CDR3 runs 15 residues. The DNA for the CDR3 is TGTGCCAGCAGTTACGGCGGGAGCTCCTACAATGAGCAGTTCTTC. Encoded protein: CASSYGGSSYNEQFF.

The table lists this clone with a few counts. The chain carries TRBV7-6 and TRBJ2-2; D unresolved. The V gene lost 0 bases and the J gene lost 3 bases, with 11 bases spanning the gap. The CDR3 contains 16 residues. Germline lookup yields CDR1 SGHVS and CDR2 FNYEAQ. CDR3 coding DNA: TGTGCCAGCAGCTTAGCTAGTCGGAGCTACACCGGGGAGCTGTTTTTT. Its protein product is CASSLASRSYTGELFF.

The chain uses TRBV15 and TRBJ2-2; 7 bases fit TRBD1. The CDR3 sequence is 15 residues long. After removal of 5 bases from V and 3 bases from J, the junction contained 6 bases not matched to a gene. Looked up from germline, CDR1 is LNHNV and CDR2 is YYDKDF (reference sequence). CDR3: CATSAHRGHTGELFF. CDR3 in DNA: TGTGCCACCAGCGCTCACAGGGGTCACACCGGGGAGCTGTTTTTT.

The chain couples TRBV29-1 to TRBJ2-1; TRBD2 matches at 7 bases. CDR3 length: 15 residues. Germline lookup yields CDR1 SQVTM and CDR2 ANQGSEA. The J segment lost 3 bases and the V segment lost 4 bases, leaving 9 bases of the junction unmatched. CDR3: CSVGGTTVIYNEQFF. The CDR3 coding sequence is TGCAGCGTTGGGGGGACTACCGTAATCTACAATGAGCAGTTCTTC.

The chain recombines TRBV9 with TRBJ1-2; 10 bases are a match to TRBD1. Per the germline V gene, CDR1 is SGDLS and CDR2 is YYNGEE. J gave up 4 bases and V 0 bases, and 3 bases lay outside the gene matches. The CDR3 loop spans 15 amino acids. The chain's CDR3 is CASSVDDRGLYGYTF. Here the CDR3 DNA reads TGTGCCAGCAGCGTAGACGACAGGGGGCTCTATGGCTACACCTTC.

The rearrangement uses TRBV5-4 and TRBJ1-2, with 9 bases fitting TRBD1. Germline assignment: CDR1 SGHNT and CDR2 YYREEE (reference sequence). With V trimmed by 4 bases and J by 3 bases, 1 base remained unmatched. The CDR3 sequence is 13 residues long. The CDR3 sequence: CASSRTGDYGYTF. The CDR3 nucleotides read TGTGCCAGCAGCCGGACAGGGGACTATGGCTACACCTTC.

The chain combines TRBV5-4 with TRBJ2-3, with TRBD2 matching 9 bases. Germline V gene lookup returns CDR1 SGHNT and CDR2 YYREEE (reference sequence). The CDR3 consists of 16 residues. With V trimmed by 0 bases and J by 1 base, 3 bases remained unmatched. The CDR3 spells CASSLVASGGTDTQYF. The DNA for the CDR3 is TGTGCCAGCAGCTTGGTGGCTAGCGGGGGCACAGATACGCAGTATTTT.

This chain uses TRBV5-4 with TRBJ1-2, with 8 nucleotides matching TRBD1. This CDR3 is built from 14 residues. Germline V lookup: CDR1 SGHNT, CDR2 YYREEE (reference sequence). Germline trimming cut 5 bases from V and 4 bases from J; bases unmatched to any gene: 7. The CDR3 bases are TGTGCCAGCAGGACGGGACAGGACTTCTATGGCTACACCTTC. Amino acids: CASRTGQDFYGYTF. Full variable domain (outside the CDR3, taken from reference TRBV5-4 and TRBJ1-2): ETGVTQSPTHLIKTRGQQVTLRCSSQSGHNTVSWYQQALGQGPQFIFQYYREEENGRGNFPPRFSGLQFPNYSSELNVNALELDDSALYLCASRTGQDFYGYTFGSGTRLTVV.

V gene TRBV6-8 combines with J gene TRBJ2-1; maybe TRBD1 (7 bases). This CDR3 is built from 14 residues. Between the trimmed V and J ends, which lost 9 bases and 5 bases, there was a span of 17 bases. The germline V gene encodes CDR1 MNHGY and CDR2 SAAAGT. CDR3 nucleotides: TGTGCCAGTGGAGGGGGCCTTTCTAACAATGAGCAGTTCTTC. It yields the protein CASGGGLSNNEQFF.

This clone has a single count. In DNA form, the CDR3 reads TGTGCCAGCAGCCAAGATCAGCGGGACGGTGAGACCCAGTACTTC. Its translation is CASSQDQRDGETQYF. This rearrangement joins TRBV4-2 to TRBJ2-5, with 7 bases aligning to TRBD2. This CDR3 has 15 residues. Germline V gene lookup returns CDR1 LGHNA and CDR2 YNFKEQ. After removal of 0 bases from V and 5 bases from J, the junction contained 6 bases not matched to a gene.

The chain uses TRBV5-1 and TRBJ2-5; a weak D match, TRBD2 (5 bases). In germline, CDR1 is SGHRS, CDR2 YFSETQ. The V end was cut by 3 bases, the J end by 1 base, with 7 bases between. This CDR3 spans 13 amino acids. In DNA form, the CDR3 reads TGCGCCAGCAGCTCCGGAGGCCAAGAGACCCAGTACTTC. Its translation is CASSSGGQETQYF. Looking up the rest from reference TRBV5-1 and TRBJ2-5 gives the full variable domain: KAGVTQTPRYLIKTRGQQVTLSCSPISGHRSVSWYQQTPGQGLQFLFEYFSETQRNKGNFPGRFSGRQFSNSRSEMNVSTLELGDSALYLCASSSGGQETQYFGPGTRLLVL.

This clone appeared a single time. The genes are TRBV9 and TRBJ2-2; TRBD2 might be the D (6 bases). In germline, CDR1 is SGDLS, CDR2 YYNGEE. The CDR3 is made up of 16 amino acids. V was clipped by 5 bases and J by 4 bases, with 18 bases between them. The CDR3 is CASSGRWARGTGELFF. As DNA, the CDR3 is TGTGCCAGCAGTGGGAGGTGGGCCCGTGGCACCGGGGAGCTGTTTTTT.

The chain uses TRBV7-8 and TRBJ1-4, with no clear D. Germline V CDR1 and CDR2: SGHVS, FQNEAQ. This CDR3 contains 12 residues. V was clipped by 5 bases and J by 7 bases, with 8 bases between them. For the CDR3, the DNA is TGTGCCAGCAGCCGGTCGGGTGAAAAACTGTTTTTT. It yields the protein CASSRSGEKLFF.

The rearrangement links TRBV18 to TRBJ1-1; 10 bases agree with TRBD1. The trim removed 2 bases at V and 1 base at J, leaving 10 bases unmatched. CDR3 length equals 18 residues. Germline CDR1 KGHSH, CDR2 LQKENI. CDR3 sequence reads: CASSPTDRGQGPNTEAFF. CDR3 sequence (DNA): TGTGCCAGCTCACCAACAGACAGGGGGCAAGGACCGAACACTGAAGCTTTCTTT.